This T cell receptor beta chain originates from a study of cytomegalovirus exposure and HLA in healthy donors. The PCR had 60 Vbeta and 13 Jbeta primers. The data were produced by immunoSEQ multiplex PCR, yet TCRdb's version contains in-frame clones alone and is incomplete. This table lists about 200,000 clones. Sequencing input: PBMCs. This TCR was recovered from a man aged 25-45 years in good health and CMV-seronegative.

The CDR3: CATSGLAGGPKGLRTQYF. As DNA, the CDR3 is TGTGCCACGTCGGGACTAGCGGGAGGCCCAAAGGGCCTACGGACCCAGTACTTC. The V and J genes are TRBV10-3 and TRBJ2-5; 15 positions agree with TRBD2. The germline V gene has CDR1 ENHRY and CDR2 SYGVKD. The CDR3 has 18 residues. The J segment lost 7 bases and the V segment lost 10 bases, leaving 19 bases of the junction unmatched.